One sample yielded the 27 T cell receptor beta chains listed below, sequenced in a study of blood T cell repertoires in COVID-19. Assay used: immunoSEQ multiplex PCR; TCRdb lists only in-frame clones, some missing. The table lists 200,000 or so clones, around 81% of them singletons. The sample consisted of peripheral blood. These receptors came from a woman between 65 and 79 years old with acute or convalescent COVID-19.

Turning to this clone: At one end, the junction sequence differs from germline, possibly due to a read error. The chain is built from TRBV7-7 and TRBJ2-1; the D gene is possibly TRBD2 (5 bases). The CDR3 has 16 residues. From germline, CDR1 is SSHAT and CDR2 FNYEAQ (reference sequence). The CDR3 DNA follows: TGTGCTAGCAGTCCCCGGCGGCTAGCAGCCTACAATGAGCAGTTCTTC. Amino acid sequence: CASSPRRLAAYNEQFF.

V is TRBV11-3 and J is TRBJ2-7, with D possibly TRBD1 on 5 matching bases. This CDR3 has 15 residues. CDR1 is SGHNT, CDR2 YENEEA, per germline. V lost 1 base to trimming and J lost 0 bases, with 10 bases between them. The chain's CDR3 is CASSLGDSSSYEQYF. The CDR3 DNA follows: TGTGCCAGCAGCTTAGGCGACAGTAGCTCCTACGAGCAGTACTTC. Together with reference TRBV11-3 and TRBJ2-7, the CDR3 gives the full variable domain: EAGVVQSPRYKIIEKKQPVAFWCNPISGHNTLYWYLQNLGQGPELLIRYENEEAVDDSQLPKDRFSAERLKGVDSTLKIQPAELGDSAVYLCASSLGDSSSYEQYFGPGTRLTVT.

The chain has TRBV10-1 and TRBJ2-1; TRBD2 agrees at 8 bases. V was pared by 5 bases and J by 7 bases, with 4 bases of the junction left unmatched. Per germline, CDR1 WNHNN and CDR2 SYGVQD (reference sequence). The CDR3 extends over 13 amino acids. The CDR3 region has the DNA TGCGCCAGCAGTCCGGGACTAGTAAATGAGCAGTTCTTC. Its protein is CASSPGLVNEQFF.

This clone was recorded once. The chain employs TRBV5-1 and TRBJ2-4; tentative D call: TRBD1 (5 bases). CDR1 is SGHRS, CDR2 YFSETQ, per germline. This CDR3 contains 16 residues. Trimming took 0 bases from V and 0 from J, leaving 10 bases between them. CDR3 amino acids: CASSLVGDGAKNIQYF. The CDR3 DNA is TGCGCCAGCAGCTTGGTAGGGGATGGAGCCAAAAACATTCAGTACTTC.

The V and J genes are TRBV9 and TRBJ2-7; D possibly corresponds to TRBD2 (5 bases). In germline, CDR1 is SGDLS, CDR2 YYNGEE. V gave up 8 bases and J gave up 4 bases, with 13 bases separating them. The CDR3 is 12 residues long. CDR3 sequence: CARGAPTYEQYF. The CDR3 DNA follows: TGTGCCAGGGGAGCCCCAACGTACGAGCAGTACTTC.

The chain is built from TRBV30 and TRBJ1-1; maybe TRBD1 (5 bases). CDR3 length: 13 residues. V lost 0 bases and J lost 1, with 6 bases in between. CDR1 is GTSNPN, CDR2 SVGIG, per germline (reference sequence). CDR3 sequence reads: CAWSVQENTEAFF. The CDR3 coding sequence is TGTGCCTGGAGTGTACAGGAGAACACTGAAGCTTTCTTT.

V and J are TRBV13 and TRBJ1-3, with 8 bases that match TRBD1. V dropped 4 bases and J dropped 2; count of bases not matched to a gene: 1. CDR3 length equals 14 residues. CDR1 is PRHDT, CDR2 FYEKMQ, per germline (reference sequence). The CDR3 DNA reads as TGTGCCAGCAGCTGGGGACAGGCTGGAAACACCATATATTTT. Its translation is CASSWGQAGNTIYF.

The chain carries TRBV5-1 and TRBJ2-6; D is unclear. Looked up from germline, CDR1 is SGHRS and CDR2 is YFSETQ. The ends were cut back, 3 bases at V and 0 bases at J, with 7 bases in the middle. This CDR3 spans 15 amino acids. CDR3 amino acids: CASSSSFSGANVLTF. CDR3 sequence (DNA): TGCGCCAGCAGCTCCTCTTTCTCTGGGGCCAACGTCCTGACTTTC.

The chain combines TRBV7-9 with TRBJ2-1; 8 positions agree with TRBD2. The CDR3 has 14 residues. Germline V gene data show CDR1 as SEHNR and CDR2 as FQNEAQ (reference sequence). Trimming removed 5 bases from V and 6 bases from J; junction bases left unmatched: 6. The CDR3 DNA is TGTGCCAGCAGCGCAGGACTAGCAAGCAATGAGCAGTTCTTC. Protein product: CASSAGLASNEQFF.

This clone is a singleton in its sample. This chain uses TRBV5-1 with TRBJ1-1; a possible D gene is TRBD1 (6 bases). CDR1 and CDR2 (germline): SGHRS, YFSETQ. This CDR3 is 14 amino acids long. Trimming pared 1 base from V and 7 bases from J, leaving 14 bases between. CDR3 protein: CASSLRTDPSEAFF. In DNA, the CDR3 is TGCGCCAGCAGCTTGAGGACAGACCCCAGTGAAGCTTTCTTT.

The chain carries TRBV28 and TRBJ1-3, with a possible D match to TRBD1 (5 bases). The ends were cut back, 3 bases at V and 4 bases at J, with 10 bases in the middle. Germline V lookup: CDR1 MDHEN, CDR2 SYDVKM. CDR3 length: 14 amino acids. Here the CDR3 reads CASSFGQGGNTIYF. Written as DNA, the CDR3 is TGTGCCAGCAGTTTCGGGCAGGGAGGAAACACCATATATTTT.

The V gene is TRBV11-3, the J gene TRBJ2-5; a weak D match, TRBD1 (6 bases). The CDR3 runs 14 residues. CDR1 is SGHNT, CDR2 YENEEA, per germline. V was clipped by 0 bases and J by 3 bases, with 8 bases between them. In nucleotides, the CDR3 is TGTGCCAGCAGCTTAGACTGGACAGAAGAGACCCAGTACTTC. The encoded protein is CASSLDWTEETQYF.

The CDR3 protein is CAWSSSPYEQYF. The CDR3 DNA follows: TGTGCCTGGAGTTCCAGTCCCTACGAGCAGTACTTC. This rearrangement joins TRBV30 to TRBJ2-7; D unresolved. There are 12 residues in the CDR3. Per the germline V gene, CDR1 is GTSNPN and CDR2 is SVGIG (reference sequence). Trimming left V 2 bases short and J 2 bases short, with 7 bases between.

This chain's CDR3 is CASSFVTGSNTEAFF. DNA for the CDR3: TGCGCCAGCAGCTTTGTGACAGGATCGAACACTGAAGCTTTCTTT. The chain is built from TRBV5-1 and TRBJ1-1; D might be TRBD1 (6 bases). V dropped 2 bases and J dropped 1 base, with 12 bases sitting between them. The germline gives CDR1 SGHRS, CDR2 YFSETQ. This CDR3 region has 15 residues.

The CDR3 nucleotides read TGTGCCATCAGGGCGGGACTCGAATATTCACCCCTCCACTTT. Translation gives CAIRAGLEYSPLHF. The chain carries TRBV10-3 and TRBJ1-6, with D maybe TRBD1 (5 bases). The CDR3 is 14 residues long. With 6 bases removed from V and 8 bases from J, the gap between germline ends came to 14 bases. The V gene's germline CDR1 is ENHRY and CDR2 SYGVKD.

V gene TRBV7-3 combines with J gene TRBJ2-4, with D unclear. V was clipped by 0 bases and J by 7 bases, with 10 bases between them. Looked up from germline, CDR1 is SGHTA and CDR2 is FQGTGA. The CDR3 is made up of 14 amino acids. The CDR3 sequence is CASSLTAVSNIQYF. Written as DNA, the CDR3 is TGTGCCAGCAGCTTAACCGCGGTCAGCAACATTCAGTACTTC.

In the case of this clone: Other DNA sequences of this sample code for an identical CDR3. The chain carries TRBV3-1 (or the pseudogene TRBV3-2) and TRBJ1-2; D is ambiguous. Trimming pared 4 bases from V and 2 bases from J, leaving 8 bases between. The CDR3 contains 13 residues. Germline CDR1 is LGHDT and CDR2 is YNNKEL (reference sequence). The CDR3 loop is CASSLDKNYGYTF. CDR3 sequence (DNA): TGTGCCAGCAGCCTTGACAAGAACTATGGCTACACCTTC.

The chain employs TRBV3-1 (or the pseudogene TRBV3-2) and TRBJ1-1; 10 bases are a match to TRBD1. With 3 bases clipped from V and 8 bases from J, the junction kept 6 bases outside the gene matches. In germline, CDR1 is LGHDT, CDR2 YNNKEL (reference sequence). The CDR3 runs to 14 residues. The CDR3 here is CASSHLDRGQEAFF. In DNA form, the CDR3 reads TGTGCCAGCAGCCACCTCGACAGGGGGCAAGAAGCTTTCTTT.

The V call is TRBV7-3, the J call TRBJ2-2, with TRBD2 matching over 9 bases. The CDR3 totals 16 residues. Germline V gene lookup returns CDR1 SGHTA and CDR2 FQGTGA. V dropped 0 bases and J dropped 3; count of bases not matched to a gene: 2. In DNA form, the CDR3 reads TGTGCCAGCAGCTTAACGACTAGCGGATACACCGGGGAGCTGTTTTTT. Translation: CASSLTTSGYTGELFF.

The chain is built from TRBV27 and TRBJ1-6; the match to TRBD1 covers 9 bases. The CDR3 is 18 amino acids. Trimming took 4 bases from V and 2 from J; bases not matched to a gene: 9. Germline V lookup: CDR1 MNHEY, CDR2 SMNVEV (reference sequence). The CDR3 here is CASSSGQGTGPYNSPLHF. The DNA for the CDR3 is TGTGCCAGCAGTTCAGGACAGGGGACCGGACCCTATAATTCACCCCTCCACTTT.

The CDR3 nucleotides are TGTGCCAGCAGCTTAGGGGCCAGGACTGAAGCTTTCTTT. Its translation is CASSLGARTEAFF. The V and J genes are TRBV7-2 and TRBJ1-1; D ambiguous. Looked up from germline, CDR1 is SGHTA and CDR2 is FQGNSA. Trimming removed 1 base at V and 5 bases at J, with 8 bases between. The CDR3 sequence is 13 residues long.

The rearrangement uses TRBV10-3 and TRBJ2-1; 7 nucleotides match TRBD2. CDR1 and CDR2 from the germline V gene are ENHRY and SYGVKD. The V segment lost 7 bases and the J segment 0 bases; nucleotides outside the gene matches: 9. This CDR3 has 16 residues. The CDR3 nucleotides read TGTGCCATCACCAATAGCGGGTTTCGCTCCTACAATGAGCAGTTCTTC. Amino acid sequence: CAITNSGFRSYNEQFF.

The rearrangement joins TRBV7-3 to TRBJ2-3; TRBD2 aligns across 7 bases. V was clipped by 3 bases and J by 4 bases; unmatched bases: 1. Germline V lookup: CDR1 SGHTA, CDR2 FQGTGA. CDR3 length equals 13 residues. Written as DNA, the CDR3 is TGTGCCAGCAGCTTGGCGGGGGCAGATACGCAGTATTTT. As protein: CASSLAGADTQYF.

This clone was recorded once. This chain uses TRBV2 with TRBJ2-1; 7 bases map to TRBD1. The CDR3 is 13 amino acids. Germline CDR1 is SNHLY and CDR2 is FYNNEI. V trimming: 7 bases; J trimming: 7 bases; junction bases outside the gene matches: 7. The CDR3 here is CASNIPGQNEQFF. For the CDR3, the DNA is TGTGCCAGCAACATCCCGGGACAGAATGAGCAGTTCTTC. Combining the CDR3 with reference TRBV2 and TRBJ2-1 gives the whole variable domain EPEVTQTPSHQVTQMGQEVILRCVPISNHLYFYWYRQILGQKVEFLVSFYNNEISEKSEIFDDQFSVERPDGSNFTLKIRSTKLEDSAMYFCASNIPGQNEQFFGPGTRLTVL.

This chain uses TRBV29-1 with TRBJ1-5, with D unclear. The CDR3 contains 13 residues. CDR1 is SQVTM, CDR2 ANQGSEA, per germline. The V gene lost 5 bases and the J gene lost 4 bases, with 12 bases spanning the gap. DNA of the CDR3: TGCAGCGTTAGCCTCCCCGGGAATCAGCCCCAGCATTTT. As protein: CSVSLPGNQPQHF.

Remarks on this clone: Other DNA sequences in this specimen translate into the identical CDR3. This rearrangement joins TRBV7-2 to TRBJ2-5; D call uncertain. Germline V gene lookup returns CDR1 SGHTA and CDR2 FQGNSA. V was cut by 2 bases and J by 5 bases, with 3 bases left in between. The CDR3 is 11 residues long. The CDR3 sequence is CASSLQETQYF. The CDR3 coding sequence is TGTGCCAGCAGCTTACAGGAGACCCAGTACTTC.

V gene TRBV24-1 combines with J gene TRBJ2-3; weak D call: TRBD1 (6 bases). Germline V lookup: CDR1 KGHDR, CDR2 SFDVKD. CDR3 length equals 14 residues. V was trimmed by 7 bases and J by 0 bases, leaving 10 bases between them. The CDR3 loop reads CATSLTGSTDTQYF. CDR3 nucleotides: TGTGCCACCAGCCTGACAGGAAGCACAGATACGCAGTATTTT.